This TCR beta chain was sequenced in a study of cytomegalovirus exposure and HLA in healthy donors. Notes on the study in general: Exclusion as indistinguishable affected some V segments, including TRBV6-2 and TRBV6-3.

Germline trimming cut 6 bases from V and 3 bases from J; bases unmatched to any gene: 2. CDR1 is MNHEY and CDR2 is SVGAGI in the germline V gene. The CDR3 totals 13 residues. As to this clone: The target antigen is unknown.

The study ran its PCR with 60 Vbeta and 13 Jbeta primers. The repertoire was sequenced with immunoSEQ multiplex PCR; TCRdb's copy has only in-frame clones and lacks some. This table holds fewer than 200,000 clones, roughly 80% found once. The receptor's source is a woman aged 18-29 years in good health and CMV-seronegative. The sequencing input was PBMCs. V usage is TRBV6-5 and J usage is TRBJ2-7, with TRBD2 matching over 10 bases. Here the CDR3 DNA reads TGTGCCAGCAGGCTAGCGGGAGACTACGAGCAGTACTTC. Translation gives CASRLAGDYEQYF.